This T cell receptor beta chain emerged from a study of vaccination and CD4 T cells after COVID-19. At the level of the study: In culture, cells were exposed to overlapping spike peptides from SARS-CoV-2, HCoV-NL63, HCoV-OC43 and HCoV-229E. Each control was exposed to a CEFX pool, an HIV-1 Nef pool, or no peptide at all.

An Oncomine TCR Beta short-read assay was used to sequence the DNA from cultured CD4+ T cells. MiXCR, applied by TCRdb to the PCR reads, yields one record per CDR3 protein. The sample records about 15,000 distinct CDR3 sequences, roughly 61% being singletons. This clonotype occurred a few times. Antigen: not known. V lost 4 bases and J 2 bases, leaving 7 bases between the germline ends. Germline CDR1 reads LNHDA; CDR2 reads SQIVND (reference sequence). CDR3 length: 13 residues. Treatment: approximately 9-day PBMC culture with coronavirus spike peptide pools or control peptides (ViraFEST assay). Points from the study as a whole: Going from approximately 21 to 40, median SARS-CoV-2-reactive clonotypes did not rise significantly.

The specimen was CD4+ T cells from blood, cultured in vitro. This chain uses TRBV19 with TRBJ2-3; D not certain. The source of this sequence is a human donor who had recovered from COVID-19. The CDR3 region is CASSSQYTDTQYF. The CDR3 coding sequence is TGTGCCAGTAGTAGCCAGTACACAGATACGCAGTATTTT.